This TCR beta chain was identified in a study of blood T cells in healthy people across ages. Primed by a sample-barcoded 5' primer and a J-beta primer mix, a second PCR proceeded for roughly 6 to 12 cycles. TCRdb reprocessed the 5' RACE reads with MiXCR, giving one entry per CDR3 protein. The sample carries 650,000 to 900,000 distinct CDR3 sequences, approximately 65% recorded once. The sequencing sample was made of blood. This TCR came from a man in his thirties or forties in good health.

In nucleotides, the CDR3 is TGTGCCAGCAGCGTAGAAGACGGGGGAGGCGCCTACAATGAGCAGTTCTTC. It codes for CASSVEDGGGAYNEQFF. The rearrangement uses TRBV9 and TRBJ2-1; D might be TRBD2 (6 bases). V dropped 0 bases and J dropped 2 bases, with 15 bases sitting between them. The germline gives CDR1 SGDLS, CDR2 YYNGEE. This CDR3 spans 17 amino acids.